This TCR beta chain was identified in a study of CD8+ T cells in alopecia areata. The investigators collected lesional scalp punch biopsies and peripheral blood from alopecia areata patients. This clone occurred a few times. It was cDNA, reverse transcribed from extracted RNA, that served as the sequencing template. Libraries were prepared by immunoSEQ multiplex PCR; TCRdb keeps only in-frame clonotypes and omits some of them. The table has about 69,000 clones, approximately 58% seen once; the top ten hold roughly 15%. The source is a human donor with alopecia areata. The input for sequencing was CD8+ T cells sorted from blood, taken at week 0.

In nucleotides, the CDR3 is TGTGCCAGCAGCTTAATGGGACCCGGGGAGCTGTTTTTT. Translating it yields CASSLMGPGELFF. The chain combines TRBV11-2 with TRBJ2-2; the D gene could be TRBD1 or TRBD2 (5 bases each). The germline V and J ends were trimmed by 2 bases and 6 bases, with 7 bases remaining between them. Germline loops: CDR1 SGHAT, CDR2 FQNNGV. The CDR3 is 13 amino acids. The whole variable domain, remainder taken from reference TRBV11-2 and TRBJ2-2, is EAGVAQSPRYKIIEKRQSVAFWCNPISGHATLYWYQQILGQGPKLLIQFQNNGVVDDSQLPKDRFSAERLKGVDSTLKIQPAKLEDSAVYLCASSLMGPGELFFGEGSRLTVL.